This entry describes one T cell receptor (beta chain). TCR beta CDR3 regions were amplified from RNA transcripts. The HTBI primer set drove a first-round RT-PCR of the TCR CDR3. TCRdb called the multiplex PCR reads again in MiXCR, with one record for every CDR3 protein. The table has some 600,000 distinct CDR3 sequences, roughly 14% seen once; the top ten hold under 7%. The CDR3 spans 16 residues. The J segment lost 3 bases and the V segment lost 3 bases, leaving 7 bases of the junction unmatched. Germline V gives CDR1 LNHDA, CDR2 SQIVND (reference sequence). This entry comes from a study of T cells in Graves' hyperthyroidism and ophthalmopathy.

The TCR was taken from a woman aged 25-40 years with Graves' hyperthyroidism that later progressed to Graves' ophthalmopathy. V usage is TRBV19 and J usage is TRBJ2-1; 8 nucleotides align to TRBD1. Material: blood. CDR3 DNA: TGTGCCAGTAGTATCGTCCACAGGGGGGTCTACAATGAGCAGTTCTTC. Protein product: CASSIVHRGVYNEQFF.